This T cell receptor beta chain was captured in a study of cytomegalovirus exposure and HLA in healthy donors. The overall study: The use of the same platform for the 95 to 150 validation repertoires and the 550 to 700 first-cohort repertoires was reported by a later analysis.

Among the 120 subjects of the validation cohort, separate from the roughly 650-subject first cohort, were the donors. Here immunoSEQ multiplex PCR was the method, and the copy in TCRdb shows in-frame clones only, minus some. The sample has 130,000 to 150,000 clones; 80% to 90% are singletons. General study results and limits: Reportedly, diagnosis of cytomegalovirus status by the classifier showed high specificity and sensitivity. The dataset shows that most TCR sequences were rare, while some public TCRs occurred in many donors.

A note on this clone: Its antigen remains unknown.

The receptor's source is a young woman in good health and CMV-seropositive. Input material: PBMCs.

As DNA, the CDR3 is TGTGCCAGCAGTTTACGCTCTGACAGGTACTATGGCTACACCTTC. Translating gives CASSLRSDRYYGYTF. V and J are TRBV28 and TRBJ1-2; perhaps TRBD1 as D (6 bases). Trimming cost V 2 bases and J 3 bases, with 13 bases left between them. The CDR3 spans 15 residues. The V gene's germline CDR1 is MDHEN and CDR2 SYDVKM.